This T cell receptor (beta chain) was identified in a study of CD8+CD57+ T cells in acquired aplastic anemia. Profiling that covered TCR beta VDJ and CDR3 relied on genomic DNA as its template. TCRdb re-analysed the reads in MiXCR, keeping a single row per CDR3 protein. This table holds about 180,000 distinct CDR3 sequences, roughly half found once. Trimming removed 2 bases from V and 0 bases from J; junction bases left unmatched: 15. The CDR3 is 21 residues long. Germline V lookup: CDR1 LNHNV, CDR2 YYDKDF (reference sequence). The sequenced sample was sorted CD4+, CD8+, or CD8+CD57+ T cells (not recorded which) from PBMCs. This chain uses TRBV15 with TRBJ2-6, with 8 bases matching TRBD1. The source of this sequence is a human donor in good health. CDR3 residues: CATSRRRAGGAWTSGANVLTF. CDR3 nucleotide sequence: TGTGCCACCAGCAGACGCAGGGCAGGGGGCGCGTGGACCTCTGGGGCCAACGTCCTGACTTTC.